The rows below give T cell receptor beta chains drawn from one sample of a study of T cells in Graves' hyperthyroidism and ophthalmopathy. Each CDR3 protein gets one entry after TCRdb re-called the multiplex PCR reads with MiXCR. The table shows about 700,000 distinct CDR3 sequences, with around 13% occurring only once. Sequencing was carried out using blood. These receptors originate from a woman under 30 with Graves' hyperthyroidism. Each CDR3 is given with its conserved first and last residue. The D gene is left open where the match is weak. Only some rows state a clone size, as once, few, many or a class for expanded clones.

D: TRBD1; size: many; J: TRBJ2-7; V: TRBV11-1; CDR3: CASSPGTGVGHEQYF; DNA: TGTGCCAGCAGCCCCGGGACAGGGGTCGGCCACGAGCAGTACTTC
D: NA; size: few; J: TRBJ2-7; V: TRBV7-9; CDR3: CASSGRTNYEQYF; DNA: TGTGCCAGCAGCGGCCGGACAAACTACGAGCAGTACTTC
D: TRBD1; size: few; J: TRBJ2-7; V: TRBV29-1; CDR3: CSVVRQGISYEQYF; DNA: TGCAGCGTCGTAAGACAGGGGATCTCCTACGAGCAGTACTTC
D: TRBD2; size: many; J: TRBJ2-3; V: TRBV7-2; CDR3: CASSLGLAGSTDTQYF; DNA: TGTGCCAGCAGCTTAGGACTAGCGGGTAGCACAGATACGCAGTATTTT
D: NA; size: NA; J: TRBJ2-2; V: TRBV24-1; CDR3: CATSDVRAGELFF; DNA: TGTGCCACCAGTGATGTTAGGGCCGGGGAGCTGTTTTTT
D: NA; size: few; J: TRBJ2-7; V: TRBV5-1; CDR3: CASSLGPRASSYEQYF; DNA: TGCGCCAGCAGCTTGGGCCCACGGGCTTCGTCCTACGAGCAGTACTTC
D: TRBD1; size: few; J: TRBJ2-6; V: TRBV18; CDR3: CASSGQVPGGANVLTF; DNA: TGTGCCAGCTCCGGACAGGTTCCGGGGGGGGCCAACGTCCTGACTTTC
D: TRBD2; size: few; J: TRBJ2-1; V: TRBV20-1; CDR3: CSAQPTSGRSGEQFF; DNA: TGCAGTGCTCAGCCTACTAGCGGGAGGTCAGGTGAGCAGTTCTTC
D: NA; size: many; J: TRBJ2-1; V: TRBV3-1; CDR3: CASSQARLGGGTSGENEQFF; DNA: TGTGCCAGCAGCCAAGCCCGCTTGGGTGGCGGGACCTCCGGTGAGAATGAGCAGTTCTTC
D: NA; size: many; J: TRBJ2-7; V: TRBV28; CDR3: CASSLDTSEQYF; DNA: TGTGCCAGCAGCCTCGACACATCCGAGCAGTACTTC
D: NA; size: NA; J: TRBJ2-3; V: TRBV7-9; CDR3: CASSFVGGSSTDTQYF; DNA: TGTGCCAGCAGCTTTGTCGGCGGGTCTAGCACAGATACGCAGTATTTT
D: NA; size: many; J: TRBJ1-3; V: TRBV7-8; CDR3: CASSPFYRRGSGNTIYF; DNA: TGTGCCAGCAGCCCCTTCTATCGGAGGGGCTCTGGAAACACCATATATTTT
D: TRBD2; size: NA; J: TRBJ2-7; V: TRBV6-1; CDR3: CASNRGHGGSQVYEQYF; DNA: TGTGCCAGCAATAGGGGCCATGGCGGGAGTCAAGTCTACGAGCAGTACTTC
D: NA; size: many; J: TRBJ2-2; V: TRBV30; CDR3: CAWGDDSGPLSGELFF; DNA: TGTGCCTGGGGGGACGACAGTGGCCCTCTTTCCGGGGAGCTGTTTTTT
D: NA; size: many; J: TRBJ1-1; V: TRBV12-3/TRBV12-4; CDR3: CASSWGGRVNTEAFF; DNA: TGTGCCAGCAGTTGGGGCGGGAGGGTGAACACTGAAGCTTTCTTT
D: TRBD1; size: once; J: TRBJ1-6; V: TRBV6-5; CDR3: CASSSDRGLNPPLHF; DNA: TGTGCCAGCAGTTCCGACAGGGGGCTTAATCCACCCCTCCACTTT